A selection of T cell receptor beta chains follows, all from one sample in a study of long-term antiretroviral therapy in people with HIV. Produced via immunoSEQ multiplex PCR; TCRdb's table is partial and in-frame only. The sample comprises roughly 20,000 clones, around nine tenths of which are singletons, and roughly a tenth rests with the top ten. Sequenced here: unsorted PBMCs, sampled 0.5 years after starting antiretroviral therapy. All receptors come from a man in his forties with HIV. The CDR3 runs from the conserved cysteine through the conserved F or W. D genes are given only for firm matches. A clone size is listed for some rows: how often the clone was seen (once, few, many), or a class if it is expanded.

TGTGCCAGCAGTATAGGACCCTATGGCTACACCTTC CASSIGPYGYTF TRBJ1-2 NA NA TRBV6-5
TGTGCCAGCGGGGACGGAGCTGGAAACACCATATATTTT CASGDGAGNTIYF TRBJ1-3 NA NA TRBV7-7
TGTGCCAGCAGTGCTCCGGGACCTCGGACCCATGGCTACACCTTC CASSAPGPRTHGYTF TRBJ1-2 once NA TRBV28
TGTGCCAGCAGTCCCAGGACAGGCTCCTACGAGCAGTACTTC CASSPRTGSYEQYF TRBJ2-7 NA TRBD1 TRBV7-2
TGTGCCAGCAGCGAGCCCGGATACAGACAACGGGGGGCTAATGAAAAACTGTTTTTT CASSEPGYRQRGANEKLFF TRBJ1-4 NA NA TRBV21-1
TGTGCCAGCAGCTTAGGCGGGGACCCCCTCGAGCAGTACTTC CASSLGGDPLEQYF TRBJ2-7 NA NA TRBV7-9
TGTGCCAGCAGTTTGGGGGGCGGGACCGATGAGCAGTTCTTC CASSLGGGTDEQFF TRBJ2-1 NA NA TRBV28
TGTGCCACCAGCAGAGATCACGGCAGTAATCAGCCCCAGCATTTT CATSRDHGSNQPQHF TRBJ1-5 NA NA TRBV15
TGTGCCAGCAGTTCCTCCGGAGCGCAGCATTCCAATCAGCCCCAGCATTTT CASSSSGAQHSNQPQHF TRBJ1-5 NA NA TRBV28
TGTGCCATCAGATCTAGTATCGGGACAGTCGGCACTGAAGCTTTCTTT CAIRSSIGTVGTEAFF TRBJ1-1 NA TRBD1 TRBV10-3
TGTGCCAGCAGCTCGGACAGGGGAACAACTGAGCAGTTCTTC CASSSDRGTTEQFF TRBJ2-1 once TRBD1 TRBV11-3
TGTGCCAGCGCCTTCCTAGGGGGGAGTGAGCAGTTCTTC CASAFLGGSEQFF TRBJ2-1 NA NA TRBV27
TGTGCCAGTACTTTGACGTCGGGACAGGGGTTTTACAATGAGCAGTTCTTC CASTLTSGQGFYNEQFF TRBJ2-1 NA TRBD1 TRBV19
TGTGCCAGCAGCTTCGGAGCCTCCGGGACAGGGTCTAACGAGCAGTACTTC CASSFGASGTGSNEQYF TRBJ2-7 NA TRBD1 TRBV7-8
TGTGCCAGCAGTTTTCCAGGGGTTGAGCAGTACTTC CASSFPGVEQYF TRBJ2-7 NA NA TRBV11-2
TGTGCCAGCAGCCCTATTGGACAGGGGGCGCAAGACTATGGCTACACCTTC CASSPIGQGAQDYGYTF TRBJ1-2 few TRBD1 TRBV7-6
TGTGCCACCAGCAGTTTCGGGGACAGGGCCTACGAGCAGTACTTC CATSSFGDRAYEQYF TRBJ2-7 NA TRBD1 TRBV15
TGTGCCAGCAGCTTAGGACGGCAAGAGACCCAGTACTTC CASSLGRQETQYF TRBJ2-5 NA NA TRBV7-2
TGTGCCAGCAGTCCACAGTGGGGACAGGGGACCACCGGGGAGCTGTTTTTT CASSPQWGQGTTGELFF TRBJ2-2 NA TRBD1 TRBV13
TGTGCCAGCAGCTCGAGGGCGGGACTCCCCTTTTCCGAGCAGTACTTC CASSSRAGLPFSEQYF TRBJ2-7 once NA TRBV5-6
TGTGCCAGTAGTATAGGAGGACAGGGCTCTGGGGCCAACGTCCTGACTTTC CASSIGGQGSGANVLTF TRBJ2-6 NA TRBD1 TRBV19
TGCAGCGGGACCGGTCAGCGGGGCCCCAATGAGCAGTTCTTC CSGTGQRGPNEQFF TRBJ2-1 NA TRBD2 TRBV29-1
TGTGCCAGCAGTTTTTTCCTAGAGGGGACCACAGATACGCAGTATTTT CASSFFLEGTTDTQYF TRBJ2-3 NA NA TRBV27
TGTGCTAGCAGCTTAGGCGGACTAACAGATACGCAGTATTTT CASSLGGLTDTQYF TRBJ2-3 NA NA TRBV7-7
TGTGCCAGCAGCTCCAACACAGATACGCAGTATTTT CASSSNTDTQYF TRBJ2-3 NA NA TRBV7-3
TGTGCCAGTACCGTCACCGGGGGAGGCTACACCTTC CASTVTGGGYTF TRBJ1-2 NA NA TRBV19
TGTGCCAGCAGTGATGGGACAGGGAACTACGAGCAGTACTTC CASSDGTGNYEQYF TRBJ2-7 NA TRBD1 TRBV2
TGTGCCAGCAGCTTAGCGGGAGTTTCTAACACCGGGGAGCTGTTTTTT CASSLAGVSNTGELFF TRBJ2-2 NA NA TRBV7-8
TGTGCCAGCAGCTCTCCCGGGATCATAGATACGCAGTATTTT CASSSPGIIDTQYF TRBJ2-3 NA NA TRBV5-4
TGTGCCAGCAGCAGGTCGTCAGATCAAGAGACCCAGTACTTC CASSRSSDQETQYF TRBJ2-5 NA NA TRBV5-4
TGCAGCGTTGGACCCCAAGACCTAGGCGAGCAGTACTTC CSVGPQDLGEQYF TRBJ2-7 once NA TRBV29-1
TGTGCCAGCCCCATCTCTGGGGCCAACGTCCTGACTTTC CASPISGANVLTF TRBJ2-6 once NA TRBV7-9
TGCGCCAGCAGCTTGCAGGGGCGGTTCGAAGAGACCCAGTACTTC CASSLQGRFEETQYF TRBJ2-5 NA NA TRBV5-1
TGTGCCAGCAGTTCTAGGTCCAACAGGGAGGAGCAGTTCTTC CASSSRSNREEQFF TRBJ2-1 NA NA TRBV6-6
TGTGCCAGCAGCTCGAAACGCCTCTTTTCCCCTTTCGGCAATGAGCAGTTCTTC CASSSKRLFSPFGNEQFF TRBJ2-1 NA NA TRBV7-2
TGTGCCAGCAGTGTAGAGGCGGAGCAGTTCTTC CASSVEAEQFF TRBJ2-1 few NA TRBV6-1
TGTGCCAGCAGCTTGAAGGGGACCGGTCGCGGCGAGCAGTACTTC CASSLKGTGRGEQYF TRBJ2-7 NA NA TRBV5-4
TGTGCCAGTAGTTTCGGTCCTCACAATGAGCAGTTCTTC CASSFGPHNEQFF TRBJ2-1 NA NA TRBV19
TGTGCCTGGAGTAGACAGGGGTACACCGGGGAGCTGTTTTTT CAWSRQGYTGELFF TRBJ2-2 NA TRBD1 TRBV30
TGTGCCAGCAGTTACGGCAGAACAGATACGCAGTATTTT CASSYGRTDTQYF TRBJ2-3 NA NA TRBV6-5
TGTGCCAGCAGTGAGAGGGGAGTTTACAATGAGCAGTTCTTC CASSERGVYNEQFF TRBJ2-1 once NA TRBV6-1
TGTGCCAGCAGCTTGGCCGACAGTAAAGAGACCCAGTACTTC CASSLADSKETQYF TRBJ2-5 NA NA TRBV5-4
TGCGCCAGCAGCCAAGGCGTTTTTGGAGCGGAGCAGTTCTTC CASSQGVFGAEQFF TRBJ2-1 NA NA TRBV4-3
TGTGCCAGCAGTGAGCCCTGGGATGAGCAGTTCTTC CASSEPWDEQFF TRBJ2-1 NA NA TRBV25-1
TGTGCGAACGATGCGGGGCCGGTCACCGGGGAGCTGTTTTTT CANDAGPVTGELFF TRBJ2-2 NA NA TRBV30
TGTGCCAGTAGTATAGAAGGGGCTGGCTACACCTTC CASSIEGAGYTF TRBJ1-2 few NA TRBV19
TGTGCCAGCTCACGTAGCGGGGCGCCCTACGAGCAGTACTTC CASSRSGAPYEQYF TRBJ2-7 NA TRBD2 TRBV18
TGTGCCAGCAGCGGACGGGACTACGAGCAGTACTTC CASSGRDYEQYF TRBJ2-7 NA NA TRBV2
TGTGCCAGCAGTTTGGGGGATTCCTACGAGCAGTACTTC CASSLGDSYEQYF TRBJ2-7 NA NA TRBV27
TGTGCCAGCAGCCAAGTCAAAGGAGCCTATAATTCACCCCTCCACTTT CASSQVKGAYNSPLHF TRBJ1-6 few NA TRBV14
TGTGCCAGCTCACCGCGGACAGCTAACTATGGCTACACCTTC CASSPRTANYGYTF TRBJ1-2 once NA TRBV18
TGCGCCAGCAGCTGGGGGAGCCGCCGATCCACCGGGGAGCTGTTTTTT CASSWGSRRSTGELFF TRBJ2-2 NA NA TRBV5-1
TGTGCCAGCATGGCGGGGGTCACAGATACGCAGTATTTT CASMAGVTDTQYF TRBJ2-3 NA TRBD2 TRBV2
TGCGCCAGCAGCCGCCCTACACAGAACACTGAAGCTTTCTTT CASSRPTQNTEAFF TRBJ1-1 once NA TRBV4-1
TGTGCCAGCGTTAGTGGTTATAGCAATCAGCCCCAGCATTTT CASVSGYSNQPQHF TRBJ1-5 NA NA TRBV28
TGTGCCAGCAGCACCCGGACTAGCGGGGATACGCAGTATTTT CASSTRTSGDTQYF TRBJ2-3 NA TRBD2 TRBV7-9
TGTGCCAGCAGCTTAGCTCAGGGTGGTACTGAAGCTTTCTTT CASSLAQGGTEAFF TRBJ1-1 NA NA TRBV7-3
TGTGCCAGCAGCCCCCTAGCGGGGTCCTACGAGCAGTACTTC CASSPLAGSYEQYF TRBJ2-7 NA TRBD2 TRBV6-5
TGTGCCAGCTCACCACAGGCGCAGACGCAGTACTTC CASSPQAQTQYF TRBJ2-7 NA NA TRBV18
TGTGCCAGCAGCTTGGACAGAGGCTCTGGAAACACCATATATTTT CASSLDRGSGNTIYF TRBJ1-3 NA NA TRBV7-3